A single TCR beta chain is shown here with its context. Its specificity is unknown. The V and J ends lost 3 bases and 4 bases respectively, with 15 bases between them. Germline CDR1 is DFQATT and CDR2 is SNEGSKA (reference sequence). The CDR3 runs to 14 residues. TCR beta cDNA libraries had unique molecular identifiers. The authors obtained 540,000 or so cDNA molecules from around 1 to 9.1 million T cells. TCRdb reanalysed the PCR reads using MiXCR and keeps one entry per CDR3 protein. Found here are 250,000 to 300,000 distinct CDR3 sequences, roughly a third of them singletons; the top ten hold 4% to 6%. The data derive from a study of post-analysis software for immune sequencing data. Regarding the study as a whole: Controls' normalized Chao1 diversity significantly exceeded that of multiple sclerosis patients. TRBV5-6, TRBV5-1 and TRBV20-1 belonged to a set of a few TRBV segments that were more frequent in patients than controls.

This TCR derives from a girl aged 10 to 17 with multiple sclerosis. Sequencing used blood. This sequence joins TRBV20-1 and TRBJ1-2, with D perhaps TRBD1 (6 bases). CDR3 amino acids: CSASVTGELYGYTF. CDR3 coding DNA: TGCAGTGCTAGTGTGACAGGAGAGCTCTATGGCTACACCTTC.